The 9 T cell receptor beta chains presented below share a single source sample, sequenced in a study of blood T cell repertoires in COVID-19. Here immunoSEQ multiplex PCR was the method, and the copy in TCRdb shows in-frame clones only, minus some. The profile shows 62,000 or so clones, more than 75% of them singletons. The specimen was peripheral blood. Every receptor here comes from a human donor in a cohort sampled during active COVID-19.

The rearrangement joins TRBV2 to TRBJ2-4; 14 bases are a match to TRBD2. The CDR3 runs to 16 residues. J lost 8 bases, V lost 4 bases, and 7 bases had no gene match. Germline CDR1 SNHLY, CDR2 FYNNEI. The CDR3 here is CASSGGLAGARDIQYF. The CDR3 bases are TGTGCCAGCAGTGGGGGACTAGCGGGGGCAAGGGACATTCAGTACTTC. The complete variable domain, with remaining parts taken from reference TRBV2 and TRBJ2-4, reads EPEVTQTPSHQVTQMGQEVILRCVPISNHLYFYWYRQILGQKVEFLVSFYNNEISEKSEIFDDQFSVERPDGSNFTLKIRSTKLEDSAMYFCASSGGLAGARDIQYFGAGTRLSVL.

The chain employs TRBV28 and TRBJ1-4; 10 nucleotides line up with TRBD1. Germline trimming cut 4 bases from V and 8 bases from J; bases unmatched to any gene: 7. The CDR3 totals 15 residues. From germline, CDR1 is MDHEN and CDR2 SYDVKM. The CDR3 here is CASSSNRDRGEKLFF. In DNA form, the CDR3 reads TGTGCCAGCAGTTCAAACCGGGACAGGGGAGAAAAACTGTTTTTT.

The table lists this clone with a few counts. The rearrangement joins TRBV2 to TRBJ1-4, with D possibly being TRBD1 (5 bases). Trimming removed 6 bases at V and 5 bases at J, with 13 bases between. CDR3 size: 14 residues. Germline V gene sequence: CDR1 SNHLY, CDR2 FYNNEI. CDR3 nucleotides: TGTGCCAGCAGCCCAGTTGGGGGGAATGAAAAACTGTTTTTT. Protein: CASSPVGGNEKLFF. Together with reference TRBV2 and TRBJ1-4, the CDR3 gives the full variable domain: EPEVTQTPSHQVTQMGQEVILRCVPISNHLYFYWYRQILGQKVEFLVSFYNNEISEKSEIFDDQFSVERPDGSNFTLKIRSTKLEDSAMYFCASSPVGGNEKLFFGSGTQLSVL.

This chain connects TRBV5-1 to TRBJ1-5, with 7 bases that match TRBD1. V was clipped by 4 bases and J by 0 bases; unmatched bases: 4. Germline V CDR1 and CDR2: SGHRS, YFSETQ. This CDR3 has 15 amino acids. The CDR3 sequence: CASSAGTDSNQPQHF. In DNA, the CDR3 is TGCGCCAGCAGCGCCGGGACAGATAGCAATCAGCCCCAGCATTTT.

This clone occurred once. The V call is TRBV5-6, the J call TRBJ1-4; D possibly corresponds to TRBD1 (5 bases). CDR3 length: 15 residues. Looked up from germline, CDR1 is SGHDT and CDR2 is YYEEEE. V was cut by 5 bases and J by 4 bases, with 15 bases left in between. The CDR3 DNA reads TGTGCCAGCAGGGGCGTCGCGCAGGGTAATGAAAAACTGTTTTTT. It yields the protein CASRGVAQGNEKLFF.

The J gene is TRBJ2-6, the V gene TRBV7-3, with D uncertain. The CDR3 length is 14 residues. Germline assignment: CDR1 SGHTA and CDR2 FQGTGA. V was shortened by 5 bases and J by 1 base, with 6 bases between the two germline ends. CDR3 in amino acids: CASSLSSGANVLTF. CDR3 in DNA: TGTGCCAGCAGCCTTTCGTCTGGGGCCAACGTCCTGACTTTC.

V gene TRBV5-1 combines with J gene TRBJ2-2, with TRBD1 matching 12 bases. The length of the CDR3 is 15 residues. V shed 5 bases and J 7 bases; nucleotides not matched to a gene: 6. The germline gives CDR1 SGHRS, CDR2 YFSETQ. The DNA for the CDR3 is TGCGCCAGCAGGTCCGGGACAGGGGGCAGCGGGGAGCTGTTTTTT. As protein: CASRSGTGGSGELFF.

V and J are TRBV5-1 and TRBJ2-7; 10 bases map to TRBD2. V lost 4 bases, J lost 5 bases, and 6 bases stayed unmatched. The CDR3 runs to 14 residues. The germline V gene encodes CDR1 SGHRS and CDR2 YFSETQ. CDR3 residues: CASSPSGRGDEQYF. The CDR3 DNA is TGCGCCAGCAGCCCTAGCGGGAGAGGGGACGAGCAGTACTTC.

This rearrangement joins TRBV19 to TRBJ1-2; no reliable D call. The germline gives CDR1 LNHDA, CDR2 SQIVND (reference sequence). V lost 7 bases and J lost 3, with 6 bases in between. CDR3 size: 11 residues. CDR3 nucleotides: TGTGCCAGTACCATTCACTATGGCTACACCTTC. It yields the protein CASTIHYGYTF. The full variable domain, with the rest looked up from reference TRBV19 and TRBJ1-2, is DGGITQSPKYLFRKEGQNVTLSCEQNLNHDAMYWYRQDPGQGLRLIYYSQIVNDFQKGDIAEGYSVSREKKESFPLTVTSAQKNPTAFYLCASTIHYGYTFGSGTRLTVV.